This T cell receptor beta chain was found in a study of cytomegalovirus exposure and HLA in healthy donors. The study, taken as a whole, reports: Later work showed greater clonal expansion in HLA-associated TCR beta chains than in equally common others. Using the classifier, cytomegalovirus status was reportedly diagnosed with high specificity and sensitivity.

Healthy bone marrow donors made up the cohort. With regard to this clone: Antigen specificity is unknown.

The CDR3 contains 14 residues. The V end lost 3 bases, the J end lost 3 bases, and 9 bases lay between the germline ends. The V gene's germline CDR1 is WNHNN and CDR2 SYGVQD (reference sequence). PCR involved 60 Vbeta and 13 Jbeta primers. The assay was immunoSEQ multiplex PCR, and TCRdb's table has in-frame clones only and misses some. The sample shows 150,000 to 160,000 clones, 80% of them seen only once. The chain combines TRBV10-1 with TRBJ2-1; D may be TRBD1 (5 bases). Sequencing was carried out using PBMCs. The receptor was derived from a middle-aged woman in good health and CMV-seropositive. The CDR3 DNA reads TGCGCCAGCAGTGATTTAGACAGCTACAATGAGCAGTTCTTC. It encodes CASSDLDSYNEQFF.